The clone carrying this TCR beta chain has more than one count but fewer than ten. Germline-derived CDR1 and CDR2 are LGHNA and YSLEER. V was shortened by 4 bases and J by 6 bases, with 12 bases between the two germline ends. The CDR3 totals 14 residues. The authors' processing: Cell counts per sample came from amplifying reference gene primers. The protocol was immunoSEQ multiplex PCR, while the TCRdb copy is restricted to in-frame clones and leaves out a portion. The V and J calls and the clone size are those of that table, but D and trimming were determined from the DNA. The table lists 190,000 or so clones, approximately 90% of them singletons. This sample is part of a study of blood T cell repertoires in COVID-19. The overall study: Samples representing acute and convalescent COVID-19 were sourced from the United States, Italy and Spain. PBMCs, B-cell-depleted T cells, or T cells were the source of the cDNA or gDNA that made up the material.

The rearrangement uses TRBV4-3 and TRBJ2-2, with no clear D. This receptor was obtained from a woman younger than 30 who had recovered from COVID-19. Sequencing was performed on peripheral blood. The CDR3 loop is CASSLALEPGELFF. For the CDR3, the DNA is TGCGCCAGCAGCCTCGCATTAGAACCCGGGGAGCTGTTTTTT.